This is a list of T cell receptor beta chains from one sample in a study of cytomegalovirus exposure and HLA in healthy donors. Libraries were prepared by immunoSEQ multiplex PCR; TCRdb keeps only in-frame clonotypes and omits some of them. This sample has about 140,000 clones, with 70% to 80% found just once. The material sequenced was PBMCs. These receptors were taken from a female donor in good health and CMV-seronegative. Both conserved end residues are part of each CDR3. A D gene is named only where the DNA matches it firmly. The size entry is marked missing in some rows and otherwise reads once, few, many or a size class.

>few|TRBJ2-3|14|TRBV7-2|-
CASSPGGHTDTQYF
TGTGCCAGCAGCCCTGGGGGCCACACAGATACGCAGTATTTT
>few|TRBJ2-3|13|TRBV6-5|TRBD1
CASSRTGADTQYF
TGTGCCAGCAGTAGGACAGGGGCTGATACGCAGTATTTT
>-|TRBJ1-6|15|TRBV9|TRBD1
CASSVNTGGESPLHF
TGTGCCAGCAGCGTGAATACAGGGGGCGAATCACCCCTCCACTTT
>-|TRBJ2-2|16|TRBV11-3|TRBD2
CASRGLAGGLTGELFF
TGTGCCAGCAGGGGGCTAGCGGGAGGACTCACCGGGGAGCTGTTTTTT
>-|TRBJ1-2|15|TRBV9|-
CASSPTRSINYGYTF
TGTGCCAGCAGTCCAACCCGGTCGATTAACTATGGCTACACCTTC
>-|TRBJ1-2|15|TRBV12-5|TRBD1
CASGLPEGGVYGYTF
TGTGCTAGTGGTTTGCCTGAAGGGGGCGTCTATGGCTACACCTTC
>-|TRBJ2-2|15|TRBV18|-
CASSHRSSDTGELFF
TGTGCCAGCTCACACCGTAGCTCGGACACCGGGGAGCTGTTTTTT
>-|TRBJ2-7|13|TRBV12-5|-
CASGQGVGYEQYF
TGTGCTAGTGGCCAAGGAGTCGGCTACGAGCAGTACTTC
>few|TRBJ1-2|13|TRBV2|-
CASSDGQGSGYTF
TGTGCCAGCAGTGATGGCCAGGGCTCTGGCTACACCTTC
>once|TRBJ2-3|14|TRBV7-2|TRBD2
CASSLRTSGSTQYF
TGTGCCAGCAGCCTCCGGACTAGCGGGAGTACGCAGTATTTT
>few|TRBJ1-5|15|TRBV5-6|-
CASSLAGVGRQPQHF
TGTGCCAGCAGCTTGGCAGGGGTGGGGAGACAGCCCCAGCATTTT
>many|TRBJ1-1|13|TRBV6-5|TRBD1
CASSRTGWTEAFF
TGTGCCAGCAGCCGGACAGGGTGGACTGAAGCTTTCTTT
>-|TRBJ1-6|15|TRBV7-9|-
CASSFSMGLNSPLHF
TGTGCCAGCAGCTTTTCTATGGGGCTTAATTCACCCCTCCACTTT
>-|TRBJ2-7|14|TRBV4-1|-
CASSPPGMPYEQYF
TGCGCCAGCAGCCCTCCCGGGATGCCCTACGAGCAGTACTTC
>once|TRBJ2-7|15|TRBV7-9|TRBD2
CASSPKIAGGHEQYF
TGTGCCAGCAGCCCGAAGATAGCGGGAGGTCACGAGCAGTACTTC
>-|TRBJ2-7|16|TRBV5-8|TRBD2
CASSGQLAGVPYEQYF
TGTGCCAGCAGCGGACAACTAGCGGGAGTTCCCTACGAGCAGTACTTC
>-|TRBJ1-1|15|TRBV5-6|-
CASRSGRGLGTEAFF
TGTGCCAGCAGGTCAGGGCGGGGGCTGGGCACTGAAGCTTTCTTT
>-|TRBJ2-7|15|TRBV25-1|TRBD2
CASSGTSGSPYEQYF
TGTGCCAGCAGTGGGACTAGCGGGAGCCCCTACGAGCAGTACTTC
>-|TRBJ2-3|13|TRBV9|-
CASSSYHTDTQYF
TGTGCCAGCAGCTCCTACCACACAGATACGCAGTATTTT
>-|TRBJ2-6|17|TRBV7-9|TRBD1
CASSSDRGPSGANVLTF
TGTGCCAGCAGCTCGGACAGGGGCCCCTCTGGGGCCAACGTCCTGACTTTC
>-|TRBJ1-5|15|TRBV7-2|TRBD1
CASSQQGAGNQPQHF
TGTGCCAGCAGCCAACAGGGGGCTGGCAATCAGCCCCAGCATTTT
>few|TRBJ2-7|14|TRBV4-3|-
CASSQRLAVREQYF
TGCGCCAGCAGCCAACGCCTAGCAGTGCGCGAGCAGTACTTC
>few|TRBJ2-7|11|TRBV10-3|-
CAIEQVYEQYF
TGTGCCATTGAACAGGTCTACGAGCAGTACTTC
>-|TRBJ2-3|14|TRBV30|-
CAWSEGGGSDTQYF
TGTGCCTGGAGTGAAGGGGGGGGTTCAGATACGCAGTATTTT
>-|TRBJ2-6|16|TRBV2|TRBD1
CASSRTGVSGANVLTF
TGTGCCAGCAGCCGAACAGGGGTCTCTGGGGCCAACGTCCTGACTTTC
>-|TRBJ1-1|12|TRBV4-1|-
CASSQGTQAAFF
TGCGCCAGCAGCCAAGGGACTCAGGCCGCTTTCTTT
>-|TRBJ2-3|16|TRBV7-9|TRBD2
CASSEPLAGMSDTQYF
TGTGCCAGCAGCGAGCCACTAGCGGGGATGTCAGATACGCAGTATTTT
>-|TRBJ2-1|15|TRBV2|TRBD2
CASSERRGALGEQFF
TGTGCCAGCAGTGAAAGGCGGGGGGCTCTAGGTGAGCAGTTCTTC
>-|TRBJ1-2|15|TRBV4-3|TRBD1
CASSQGQGAGYGYTF
TGCGCCAGCAGCCAAGGACAGGGGGCTGGCTATGGCTACACCTTC
>once|TRBJ2-7|15|TRBV5-6|-
CASSLGGTSSYEQYF
TGTGCCAGCAGCCTGGGGGGCACGAGCTCCTACGAGCAGTACTTC
>-|TRBJ1-2|16|TRBV27|TRBD1
CASSLSMGQGAGGYTF
TGTGCCAGCAGTTTATCCATGGGACAGGGAGCGGGGGGCTACACCTTC
>-|TRBJ1-6|16|TRBV5-1|TRBD1
CASSLTGTGGNSPLHF
TGCGCCAGCAGCTTAACCGGGACAGGGGGTAATTCACCCCTCCACTTT
>-|TRBJ2-1|15|TRBV14|-
CASSQDMGLNNEQFF
TGTGCCAGCAGCCAAGATATGGGCCTTAACAATGAGCAGTTCTTC
>few|TRBJ1-4|17|TRBV5-1|TRBD1
CASSLGQGRGSNEKLFF
TGCGCCAGCAGCCTCGGACAGGGGAGGGGGAGTAATGAAAAACTGTTTTTT
>-|TRBJ1-2|16|TRBV27|TRBD1
CASSLEATGFSPGYTF
TGTGCCAGCAGTTTAGAAGCGACAGGGTTCTCCCCGGGCTACACCTTC
>-|TRBJ2-1|14|TRBV6-5|-
CASSRGVSYNEQFF
TGTGCCAGCAGCCGCGGAGTCTCCTACAATGAGCAGTTCTTC